The 21 T cell receptor beta chains presented below share a single source sample, sequenced in a study of blood T cell repertoires in COVID-19. The table came from immunoSEQ multiplex PCR; TCRdb's copy has only in-frame clones and leaves some out. The data contain roughly 280,000 clones, about 85% of them singletons. The sample consisted of PBMCs or T cells enriched from blood (not recorded which). The receptors were sampled from a woman aged 45-65 years who had recovered from COVID-19.

The gene calls are TRBV2 and TRBJ1-3; D is ambiguous. V shed 4 bases and J shed 3 bases, with 10 bases lying between them. Per germline, CDR1 SNHLY and CDR2 FYNNEI. The CDR3 has 14 residues. CDR3 coding DNA: TGTGCCAGCAGTGCAATCGAGATTGGAAACACCATATATTTT. It encodes CASSAIEIGNTIYF.

V is TRBV27 and J is TRBJ1-2; tentative D call: TRBD1 (6 bases). In germline, CDR1 is MNHEY, CDR2 SMNVEV (reference sequence). Trimming took 10 bases from V and 1 from J, leaving 13 bases between them. The CDR3 consists of 13 residues. In nucleotides, the CDR3 is TGTGCCACCTCTCGGACAGTTAACTATGGCTACACCTTC. Translating it yields CATSRTVNYGYTF.

V and J are TRBV19 and TRBJ1-2; possibly TRBD1 for D (5 bases). Deletions cut 4 bases from V and 10 bases from J, with 10 bases between. CDR1 LNHDA and CDR2 SQIVND come from the germline V gene (reference sequence). The CDR3 length is 11 residues. The CDR3 loop reads CASSTWGDYTF. In DNA, the CDR3 is TGTGCCAGTAGTACCTGGGGGGACTACACCTTC.

This clone occurred a few times. The chain couples TRBV18 to TRBJ1-5; 9 bases fit TRBD1. V was clipped by 2 bases and J by 2 bases; unmatched bases: 10. The CDR3 has 18 amino acids. Germline CDR1 and CDR2: KGHSH and LQKENI. CDR3 protein: CASSPGQGRVSGNQPQHF. The CDR3 DNA is TGTGCCAGCTCACCAGGACAGGGGAGGGTTTCTGGCAATCAGCCCCAGCATTTT.

This chain uses TRBV7-2 with TRBJ1-6; perhaps TRBD1 as D (5 bases). With 4 bases removed from V and 5 bases from J, the gap between germline ends came to 12 bases. From germline, CDR1 is SGHTA and CDR2 FQGNSA. The CDR3 length is 15 residues. The DNA of the CDR3 is TGTGCCAGCAGCTCCGGGACTAGAAATAATTCACCCCTCCACTTT. This codes for CASSSGTRNNSPLHF.

This sequence joins TRBV30 and TRBJ2-7; 7 bases fit TRBD2. This CDR3 region has 12 residues. Trimming took 4 bases from V and 4 from J; bases not matched to a gene: 4. Germline V gives CDR1 GTSNPN, CDR2 SVGIG (reference sequence). DNA for the CDR3: TGTGCCTGGACGGGAGGAGAGTACGAGCAGTACTTC. Its translation is CAWTGGEYEQYF.

J is TRBJ2-7 and V is TRBV7-2, with 7 bases that match TRBD2. V shed 4 bases, J shed 3 bases, and the junction held 9 bases outside the gene matches. The CDR3 loop spans 15 amino acids. Germline V lookup: CDR1 SGHTA, CDR2 FQGNSA. CDR3 protein: CASSSSSGLLYEQYF. The CDR3 DNA reads as TGTGCCAGCAGCTCTTCTAGCGGTCTACTCTACGAGCAGTACTTC. Complete variable domain (other parts from reference TRBV7-2 and TRBJ2-7): GAGVSQSPSNKVTEKGKDVELRCDPISGHTALYWYRQSLGQGLEFLIYFQGNSAPDKSGLPSDRFSAERTGGSVSTLTIQRTQQEDSAVYLCASSSSSGLLYEQYFGPGTRLTVT.

The chain links TRBV19 to TRBJ1-1, with 8 bases identical to TRBD1. Looked up from germline, CDR1 is LNHDA and CDR2 is SQIVND (reference sequence). The V segment lost 6 bases and the J segment 0 bases; nucleotides outside the gene matches: 6. CDR3 size: 15 residues. The CDR3 region is CASRGQGHMNTEAFF. CDR3 nucleotides: TGTGCCAGTAGAGGACAGGGACACATGAACACTGAAGCTTTCTTT.

This rearrangement joins TRBV19 to TRBJ1-1, with 10 bases identical to TRBD1. Trimming took 5 bases from V and 0 from J; bases not matched to a gene: 3. CDR3 length: 15 residues. The germline V gene encodes CDR1 LNHDA and CDR2 SQIVND (reference sequence). The CDR3 DNA is TGTGCCAGTAGTGGACAGGGGGTAGTGAACACTGAAGCTTTCTTT. Its protein product is CASSGQGVVNTEAFF.

The rearrangement links TRBV4-1 to TRBJ2-4; D gene ambiguous. Looked up from germline, CDR1 is MGHRA and CDR2 is YSYEKL. Deletions cut 2 bases from V and 0 bases from J, with 5 bases between. The CDR3 totals 14 residues. CDR3 sequence reads: CASSQPLAKNIQYF. In DNA, the CDR3 is TGCGCCAGCAGCCAACCACTAGCCAAAAACATTCAGTACTTC.

This clone was observed a single time. DNA for the CDR3: TGTGCCAGCAGTTCAACCGGGACAGGGGGCTTCTATGGCTACACCTTC. This gives the protein CASSSTGTGGFYGYTF. This sequence joins TRBV28 and TRBJ1-2; TRBD1 aligns across 12 bases. Losses at the gene ends were 4 bases for V and 4 bases for J; bases not matched to a gene: 7. This CDR3 is built from 16 residues. Germline CDR1 and CDR2: MDHEN and SYDVKM.

The J gene is TRBJ2-5, the V gene TRBV5-4; 14 nucleotides align to TRBD2. Trimming removed 0 bases from V and 5 bases from J; junction bases left unmatched: 6. Germline CDR1 SGHNT, CDR2 YYREEE (reference sequence). This CDR3 is built from 17 residues. CDR3 protein: CASSLEGLAGEGETQYF. The CDR3 nucleotides are TGTGCCAGCAGCTTGGAGGGACTAGCGGGAGAGGGGGAGACCCAGTACTTC.

The V and J genes are TRBV28 and TRBJ1-1; 8 positions match TRBD1. CDR3 length: 13 amino acids. CDR1 is MDHEN and CDR2 is SYDVKM in the germline V gene. V was clipped by 5 bases and J by 6 bases; unmatched bases: 5. Here the CDR3 reads CASSETGAPEAFF. The CDR3 DNA reads TGTGCCAGCAGTGAGACAGGGGCGCCTGAAGCTTTCTTT.

The chain joins TRBV6-5 to TRBJ2-3, with 13 bases aligning to TRBD2. The CDR3 totals 15 residues. Germline-derived CDR1 and CDR2 are MNHEY and SVGAGI. Trimming cost V 5 bases and J 6 bases; bases outside gene matches: 5. The CDR3 region is CASSRTSGSGDTQYF. In DNA, the CDR3 is TGTGCCAGCAGTCGGACTAGCGGGAGTGGGGATACGCAGTATTTT.

V gene TRBV9 combines with J gene TRBJ2-2; TRBD2 is a possible D gene (6 bases). CDR3 length equals 19 residues. Germline-derived CDR1 and CDR2 are SGDLS and YYNGEE. Trimming cost V 3 bases and J 4 bases, with 25 bases left between them. The DNA for the CDR3 is TGTGCCAGCAGCGCCTATGCGCGGGGAAGCGAGGGGAGCACCGGGGAGCTGTTTTTT. This translates into CASSAYARGSEGSTGELFF.

The chain is built from TRBV3-1 (or the pseudogene TRBV3-2) and TRBJ2-1, with 16 bases identical to TRBD2. CDR3 length equals 20 residues. Trimming cost V 2 bases and J 1 base; bases outside gene matches: 8. The germline gives CDR1 LGHDT, CDR2 YNNKEL (reference sequence). For the CDR3, the DNA is TGTGCCAGCAGCCAACTAATAGGGACTAGCGGGAGGGGATCCTACAATGAGCAGTTCTTC. Protein product: CASSQLIGTSGRGSYNEQFF.

The V call is TRBV5-4, the J call TRBJ2-1; the match to TRBD2 covers 12 bases. The germline V gene encodes CDR1 SGHNT and CDR2 YYREEE (reference sequence). The CDR3 consists of 15 residues. V shed 4 bases, J shed 3 bases, and the junction held 2 bases outside the gene matches. DNA of the CDR3: TGTGCCAGCAGCCGGACTAGCGGGATCTACAATGAGCAGTTCTTC. Its translation: CASSRTSGIYNEQFF.

The rearrangement joins TRBV28 to TRBJ2-1; possibly TRBD1 for D (5 bases). V lost 5 bases and J 0 bases, leaving 17 bases between the germline ends. The CDR3 is 17 amino acids. Germline lookup yields CDR1 MDHEN and CDR2 SYDVKM. The chain's CDR3 is CASSPTQDLSSYNEQFF. The CDR3 DNA reads TGTGCCAGCAGTCCAACACAGGATCTGAGCTCCTACAATGAGCAGTTCTTC.

The gene calls are TRBV19 and TRBJ2-5, with 10 nucleotides matching TRBD1. From germline, CDR1 is LNHDA and CDR2 SQIVND (reference sequence). Germline trimming cut 4 bases from V and 3 bases from J; bases unmatched to any gene: 11. The CDR3 runs 17 residues. The CDR3 loop is CASSTDWTGGREETQYF. The CDR3 DNA reads as TGTGCCAGTAGTACCGATTGGACAGGGGGGAGAGAAGAGACCCAGTACTTC.

The chain has TRBV7-3 and TRBJ2-3; 9 bases map to TRBD2. J was trimmed by 0 bases and V by 9 bases; bases with no gene match: 1. The CDR3 contains 13 residues. Germline values: CDR1 SGHTA, CDR2 FQGTGA. CDR3 loop: CASTSGSTDTQYF. As DNA, the CDR3 is TGTGCCAGTACTAGCGGGAGCACAGATACGCAGTATTTT. Full variable domain (outside the CDR3, taken from reference TRBV7-3 and TRBJ2-3): GAGVSQTPSNKVTEKGKYVELRCDPISGHTALYWYRQSLGQGPEFLIYFQGTGAADDSGLPNDRFFAVRPEGSVSTLKIQRTERGDSAVYLCASTSGSTDTQYFGPGTRLTVL.

The chain employs TRBV5-6 and TRBJ1-2; a possible D gene is TRBD1 (5 bases). In germline, CDR1 is SGHDT, CDR2 YYEEEE. Trimming stripped 7 bases from V and 4 bases from J, with 14 bases between. The CDR3 extends over 13 amino acids. The CDR3 bases are TGTGCCAGCGGGGCGGGGAATGCCTATGGCTACACCTTC. Amino acid sequence: CASGAGNAYGYTF.